This T cell receptor (beta chain) was captured by sequencing in a study of CD8+ T cells in alopecia areata (dated 2018 in TCRdb). The study in broad terms: The treated patients took part in an open-label pilot trial in which moderate-to-severe alopecia areata was treated with oral tofacitinib at 5 to 10 mg twice daily. Tofacitinib was given for 6 to 18 months, followed by 6 months of follow-up off drug to assess delayed response and recurrence. The SALT score, which quantifies the percentage of affected scalp surface area, was used to measure disease severity in treated patients. In both human patients and the C3H/HeJ mouse model, the study applied high-throughput TCRbeta sequencing to look at T cell clonal expansion in alopecia areata. On the human side, TCRbeta sequencing was run on scalp tissue and on sorted CD4+ and CD8+ peripheral blood T cells from healthy controls and from alopecia areata patients with either patchy or totalis/universalis disease. Biopsies were taken from tofacitinib-treated patients at baseline and again at 4 and 24 weeks into treatment, and several of those patients also had a later scalp biopsy. Scalp clonality was compared across normal scalp (n=4), patchy alopecia areata scalp (n=8), and alopecia totalis/universalis scalp (n=8). RNA was obtained with the PAXgene miRNA kit for fixed scalp, the miRNeasy kit for PBMCs, and the RNeasy kit for mouse skin. Amplification of TCRbeta CDR3 regions was done by immunoSEQ multiplex PCR using 35 Vbeta forward primers and 13 Jbeta reverse primers. Study-wide conclusions, independent of this receptor: During tofacitinib treatment, many expanded lesional clones remained in scalp and blood, and this persistence may partly explain relapse after treatment is stopped. The treated cohort was small, with a single nonresponder, so links between baseline CD8+ expansion and response need larger studies. Tofacitinib significantly decreased scalp clonality and the number of expanded CD8+ clones among the top 100 scalp clones. Scalp TCR repertoire analysis is complicated because resident alphabeta T cells in normal human skin are also sequenced, whereas mouse skin is dominated by gammadelta T cells. Higher clonality and more expanded CD8+ clones were observed in lesional scalp than in normal scalp, particularly in alopecia totalis/universalis, a finding suggestive of antigenic drive. Shared TCR sequences between patients were less evident than in mice, which may be partly attributable to HLA diversity in the patient population.

Counted from cysteine to phenylalanine, this CDR3 has 13 amino acids. Of the read, only the CDR3 DNA is kept; its 39 bases are in frame from base 1. The germline V gene supplies CDR1 KGHSH and CDR2 LQKENI. Between the V and J ends, shortened by 3 bases and 3 bases respectively, the junction contains 5 bases. The library was built by means of the immunoSEQ multiplex PCR assay. RNA was extracted from all samples and reverse transcribed into cDNA as template for TCR sequencing. First-strand cDNA was synthesized using SuperScript III with a 2:1 mix of oligo-dT and random hexamers. Amplification bias was assessed with a synthetic immune receptor repertoire, and residual bias was removed computationally. For the original study's pipeline: Raw reads were preprocessed to remove errors, and CDR3 was defined according to IMGT conventions as the region from the conserved cysteine to phenylalanine. Clonality was computed by normalizing Shannon entropy by log2 of the number of productive unique TCRs and subtracting the result from 1. Whether each scalp clone was CD4 or CD8 was inferred by checking scalp TCRbeta sequences against the CD4 and CD8 repertoires from sorted blood. TCRdb provides this immuneACCESS table in a form limited to in-frame rearrangements. Some clones are lacking; in checked studies, under half of them reflect an unresolved V gene, and why the rest are absent is not known. V, J and clone size derive from that table, while D and trimming were established from the DNA sequence. In all, the sample holds about 210,000 clones, and roughly 56% of those were seen once. The biggest ten clones account for roughly 1.5% of the sample.

The label giving this sample's time point can be read as: roughly 27 days on oral tofacitinib. Read against the paper, the sample's treatment or condition label means: oral pan-JAK inhibitor, 5-10 mg twice daily. Lesional scalp punch biopsies and peripheral blood were obtained from alopecia areata patients. After PBMCs were isolated by density centrifugation and stained for CD3, CD4 and CD8, a FACSAria was used to sort CD4+ and CD8+ T cells. This clone was detected only a few times. Its cognate antigen has yet to be identified. Base-call qualities are not available, and no considerably larger clone is one nucleotide away.

The rearrangement combines TRBV18 with TRBJ1-4; the D gene lacks a confident call. The sequences come from CD4+ T cells sorted from blood, collected at week 4, from a patient treated with tofacitinib. This TCR was sampled from a human donor with alopecia areata. The CDR3 protein sequence reads: CASSPNPNEKLFF. Read as DNA, the sequence is TGTGCCAGCTCACCTAACCCTAATGAAAAACTGTTTTTT.